Sequencing of this T cell receptor beta chain was carried out in a study of neoadjuvant anti-PD-1 for oral cavity cancer. Turning to the study itself: Nivolumab at 3 mg/kg was mostly given biweekly, three to four doses, pre-surgery. Patients without progression got a fourth dose around day 43.

The assay was immunoSEQ multiplex PCR, and TCRdb's table has in-frame clones only and misses some. This table has over 11,000 clones, about 73% appearing once. Time point specified: after neoadjuvant nivolumab, at surgical resection. Patients had newly diagnosed, untreated stage II-IVA oral cavity squamous cell carcinoma. The CDR3 contains 14 residues. Germline V CDR1 and CDR2: SGHVS, FNYEAQ. After removal of 5 bases from V and 2 bases from J, the junction contained 5 bases not matched to a gene. The table lists this clone with a few counts. The chain uses TRBV7-6 and TRBJ2-5; the match to TRBD1 covers 7 bases. The sample consisted of PBMCs, taken after nivolumab (anti-PD-1) treatment. This sequence originates from a person between 35 and 79 years old with oral cavity squamous cell carcinoma. The CDR3 loop is CASSPMTGQETQYF. The CDR3 nucleotides are TGTGCCAGCAGCCCGATGACAGGGCAAGAGACCCAGTACTTC. Full variable domain (outside the CDR3, taken from reference TRBV7-6 and TRBJ2-5): GAGVSQSPRYKVTKRGQDVALRCDPISGHVSLYWYRQALGQGPEFLTYFNYEAQQDKSGLPNDRFSAERPEGSISTLTIQRTEQRDSAMYRCASSPMTGQETQYFGPGTRLLVL.